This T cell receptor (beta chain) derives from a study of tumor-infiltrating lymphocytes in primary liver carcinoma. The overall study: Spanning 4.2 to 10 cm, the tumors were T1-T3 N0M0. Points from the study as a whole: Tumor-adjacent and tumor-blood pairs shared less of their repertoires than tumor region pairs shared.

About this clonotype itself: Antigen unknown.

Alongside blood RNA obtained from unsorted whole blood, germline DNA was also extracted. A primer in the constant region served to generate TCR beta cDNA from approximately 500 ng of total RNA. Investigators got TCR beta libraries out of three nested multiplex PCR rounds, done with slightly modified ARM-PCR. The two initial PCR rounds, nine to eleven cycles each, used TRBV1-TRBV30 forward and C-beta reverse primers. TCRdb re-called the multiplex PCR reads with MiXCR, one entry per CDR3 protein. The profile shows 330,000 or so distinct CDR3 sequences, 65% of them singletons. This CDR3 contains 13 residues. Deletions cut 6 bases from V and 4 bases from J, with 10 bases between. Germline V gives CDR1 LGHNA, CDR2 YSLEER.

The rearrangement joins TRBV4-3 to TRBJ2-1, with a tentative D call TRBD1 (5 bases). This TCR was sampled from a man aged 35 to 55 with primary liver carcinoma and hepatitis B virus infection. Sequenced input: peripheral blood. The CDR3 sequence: CASRPTGYNEQFF. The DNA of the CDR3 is TGCGCCAGCAGACCAACAGGTTACAATGAGCAGTTCTTC.